The entry below describes one T cell receptor beta chain. Its matching antigen is unknown. The sample carries other DNA sequences with the same CDR3. Profiled with immunoSEQ multiplex PCR; TCRdb holds only in-frame clones, not every one. The data contain 140,000 to 150,000 clones, roughly 89% of them singletons. This CDR3 has 15 residues. Germline CDR1 reads KGHSH; CDR2 reads LQKENI. Trimming removed 4 bases from V and 9 bases from J; junction bases left unmatched: 12. The sample is drawn from a study of T cell responses to AZD1222 COVID-19 vaccine. Overall study findings and caveats: Two AZD1222 doses significantly raised spike-specific TCR breadth and depth over controls.

The chain has TRBV18 and TRBJ1-3, with TRBD1 matching 7 bases. The receptor's source is an adult in good health. Source: peripheral blood, taken on day 0 of AZD1222 vaccination. The CDR3 DNA follows: TGTGCCAGCTCACGTCCCGGGACAGCCGCTGGCACCATATATTTT. Residues: CASSRPGTAAGTIYF.